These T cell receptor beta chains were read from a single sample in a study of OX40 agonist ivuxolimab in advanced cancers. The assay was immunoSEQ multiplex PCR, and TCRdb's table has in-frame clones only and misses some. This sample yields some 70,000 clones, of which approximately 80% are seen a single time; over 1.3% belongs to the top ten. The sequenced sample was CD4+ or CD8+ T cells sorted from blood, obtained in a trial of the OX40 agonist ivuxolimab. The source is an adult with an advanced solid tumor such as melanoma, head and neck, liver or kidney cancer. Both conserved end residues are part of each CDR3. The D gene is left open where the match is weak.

TGTGCCAGCAAAACGAGACAGGGTGGTTTGGAGACCCAGTACTTC | CASKTRQGGLETQYF | TRBD1 | TRBJ2-5 | TRBV4-2
TGTGCCAGCTCGCGACGTCTATCAGACAGGGTTACGTCTGGGGCCAACGTCCTGACTTTC | CASSRRLSDRVTSGANVLTF | TRBD1 | TRBJ2-6 | TRBV18
TGTGCCAGCATCTCGGCCAGGGCAACGGCCCAGCATTTT | CASISARATAQHF | . | TRBJ1-5 | TRBV6-1
TGTGCCACCAGCAGGGGGGGCAGGGGCGATTATAATTCACCCCTCCACTTT | CATSRGGRGDYNSPLHF | . | TRBJ1-6 | TRBV15
TGTGCCAGTAGTAGAACAGGGACCTACGAGCAGTACTTC | CASSRTGTYEQYF | . | TRBJ2-7 | TRBV19
TGTGCCAGCAGCTCCATTAAGCTAGCGGGGGAGAACACCGGGGAGCTGTTTTTT | CASSSIKLAGENTGELFF | TRBD2 | TRBJ2-2 | TRBV7-9
TGTGCCAGCTCACCACCCCCTAGCGGTGTCAAAGGCAAAAACATTCAGTACTTC | CASSPPPSGVKGKNIQYF | TRBD2 | TRBJ2-4 | TRBV18
TGTGCCAGCAGCCCCCGAACAGGGTTATCGGAAGCTTTCTTT | CASSPRTGLSEAFF | . | TRBJ1-1 | TRBV9
TGTGCCAGCAGTTCGCAGGGTGGGGGGCGGTCAGGCTACACCTTC | CASSSQGGGRSGYTF | . | TRBJ1-2 | TRBV6-5
TGTGCCAGCTCTCAGGGGTTAAGCACAGATACGCAGTATTTT | CASSQGLSTDTQYF | . | TRBJ2-3 | TRBV6-4